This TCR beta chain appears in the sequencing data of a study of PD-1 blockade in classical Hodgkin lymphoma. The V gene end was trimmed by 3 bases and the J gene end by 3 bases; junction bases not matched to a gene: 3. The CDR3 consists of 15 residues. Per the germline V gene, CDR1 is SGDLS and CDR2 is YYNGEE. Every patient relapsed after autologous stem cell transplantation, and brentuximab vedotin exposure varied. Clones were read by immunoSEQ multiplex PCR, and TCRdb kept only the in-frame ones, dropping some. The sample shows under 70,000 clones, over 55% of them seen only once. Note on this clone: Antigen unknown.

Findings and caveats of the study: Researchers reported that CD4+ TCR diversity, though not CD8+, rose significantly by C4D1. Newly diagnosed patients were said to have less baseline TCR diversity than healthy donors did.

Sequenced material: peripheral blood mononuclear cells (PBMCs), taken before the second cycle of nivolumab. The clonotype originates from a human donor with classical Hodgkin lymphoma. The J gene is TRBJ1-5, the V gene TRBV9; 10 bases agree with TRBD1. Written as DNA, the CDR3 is TGTGCCAGCAGCGGGACAGGGGGACTCAATCAGCCCCAGCATTTT. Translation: CASSGTGGLNQPQHF. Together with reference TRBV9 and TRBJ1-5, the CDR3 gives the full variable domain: DSGVTQTPKHLITATGQRVTLRCSPRSGDLSVYWYQQSLDQGLQFLIQYYNGEERAKGNILERFSAQQFPDLHSELNLSSLELGDSALYFCASSGTGGLNQPQHFGDGTRLSIL.